The following is a T cell receptor (beta chain) sequence with its context. Its antigen is still unknown. This specimen comes from a study of T cell repertoires in cytomegalovirus infection. Study-wide context: It was the public TCR beta signatures that indicated both CMV infection and matching HLA type.

General study findings and limits: It was HLA-C-restricted CMV-specific TCR beta clonotypes that dominated the response ex vivo. Summed frequency of shared TCR beta families picked out CMV carriers who also had the relevant HLA.

V was shortened by 0 bases and J by 8 bases, with 14 bases between the two germline ends. This CDR3 has 14 residues. CDR1 is SGDLS and CDR2 is YYNGEE in the germline V gene. MiXCR, run by TCRdb on the reads, gives a single entry per CDR3 protein. The sample holds 600,000 to 800,000 distinct CDR3 sequences; 24% are singletons and the top ten take roughly 8%. The V gene is TRBV9, the J gene TRBJ1-1; D unclear. The clonotype was recovered from a human donor in good health (CMV status not recorded). Some clones in this sample may be carry-over from other donors' samples. Sequenced input: CD8+ T cells from PBMCs. CDR3 nucleotide sequence: TGTGCCAGCAGCGTAGGTTCAGAACCGCCCGAAGCTTTCTTT. Protein product: CASSVGSEPPEAFF.